This is a list of T cell receptor beta chains from one sample in a study of cytomegalovirus exposure and HLA in healthy donors. Data came from immunoSEQ multiplex PCR; TCRdb stores just in-frame clones and leaves some out. Among 150,000 to 160,000 clones listed, 65% to 80% were seen once. The source material was PBMCs. The receptors derive from a woman aged 40 to 55 in good health and CMV-seronegative. The CDR3 runs from the conserved cysteine through the conserved F or W.

>TRBV6-5
CASSYGTGGTQPQHF
>TRBV28
CASSFGPMGRSTDTQYF
>TRBV21-1
CASSHRLQETQYF
>TRBV5-1
CASSLANRQGAVSYEQYF
>TRBV2
CASSGTGGATNTQYF
>TRBV5-1
CASSLGLATGELFF
>TRBV28
CASSLRGNYGYTF
>TRBV5-1
CASSLSPEGTGNTIYF
>TRBV28
CASRRGPSTDTQYF
>TRBV30
CAWSPRGRNTEAFF
>TRBV27
CASSLMTSVGELFF
>TRBV21-1
CASSKTSGRTDTQYF
>TRBV10-3
CAIRVREREGDTGELFF
>TRBV6-5
CASSYRTSGLQETQYF
>TRBV27
CASSLNRLSGGKLFF
>TRBV6-5
CASSYRKGQVINEQFF
>TRBV2
CASILVSVNTEAFF
>TRBV28
CASSLLPGLRAQYF
>TRBV5-1
CASSLDRGEGTEAFF
>TRBV5-4
CASRIRQGDTEAFF
>TRBV6-1
CASSELTAPNTQYF
>TRBV28
CASSLALEGADEQYF